Listed below are T cell receptor beta chains from one sample, sequenced in a study of OX40 agonist ivuxolimab in advanced cancers. The method was immunoSEQ multiplex PCR; TCRdb's version includes in-frame clones alone and lacks a portion of them. The sample has 25,000 to 35,000 clones, about 74% seen once. The sequenced sample was CD4+ or CD8+ T cells sorted from blood, obtained in a trial of the OX40 agonist ivuxolimab. The receptors originated from an adult with an advanced solid tumor such as melanoma, head and neck, liver or kidney cancer. CDR3s include the opening cysteine and the closing phenylalanine or tryptophan. Fields, in order: D gene, J gene, V gene, clone size, CDR3 DNA, CDR3 protein. A D gene is named only where the DNA matches it firmly. Rows may omit the clone size; those that give it use once, few, many or a size class.

>.|TRBJ1-3|TRBV5-6|.
TGTGCCAGCAGCACGTTTAGAAACACCATATATTTT
CASSTFRNTIYF
>.|TRBJ2-7|TRBV2|.
TGTGCCAGCATTAGCAGGGTCCCCTACGAGCAGTACTTC
CASISRVPYEQYF
>.|TRBJ1-1|TRBV6-1|.
TGTGCCAGCAGGAGCAGGGAGGTGCGGGCTTTCTTT
CASRSREVRAFF
>TRBD1|TRBJ2-5|TRBV7-7|.
TGTGCCAGCAGCCAAGACAGGGAAGAGACCCAGTACTTC
CASSQDREETQYF
>.|TRBJ1-5|TRBV2|.
TGTGCCAGCAGCACTCTACAGAGCAATCAGCCCCAGCATTTT
CASSTLQSNQPQHF
>.|TRBJ1-5|TRBV6-1|.
TGTGCCAGCAGTGACGCCCTGGCAGGTCAGCCCCAGCATTTT
CASSDALAGQPQHF
>.|TRBJ1-1|TRBV10-1|.
TGCGCCAGCAGTCTGGACGGAATGAACACTGAAGCTTTCTTT
CASSLDGMNTEAFF
>TRBD1|TRBJ1-2|TRBV29-1|.
TGCAGCGTGCTACAGGGGCGAAATAACTATGGCTACACCTTC
CSVLQGRNNYGYTF
>.|TRBJ2-3|TRBV30|.
TGTGCCTGGAGTATGGACACAGATACGCAGTATTTT
CAWSMDTDTQYF
>.|TRBJ2-2|TRBV5-1|.
TGCGCCAGTAGGACAGCCACCGGGGAGCTGTTTTTT
CASRTATGELFF
>.|TRBJ1-2|TRBV10-3|.
TGTGCCATCTATTCCCCTAGTGGGGTCGGGCGTGGCTACACCTTC
CAIYSPSGVGRGYTF
>.|TRBJ2-3|TRBV7-6|.
TGTGCCAGCAGCAAGACAAGCACAGATACGCAGTATTTT
CASSKTSTDTQYF
>.|TRBJ2-3|TRBV30|medium-sized
TGTGCCTGGAGTGTAGGTGGAAACACAGATACGCAGTATTTT
CAWSVGGNTDTQYF
>TRBD1|TRBJ1-3|TRBV6-5|.
TGTGCCAGCAGTTCAGGGGGCAACTCTGGAAACACCATATATTTT
CASSSGGNSGNTIYF
>.|TRBJ1-1|TRBV9|once
TGTGCCAGCAGCCGGACAGTCATGAACACTGAAGCTTTCTTT
CASSRTVMNTEAFF
>TRBD1|TRBJ1-4|TRBV2|once
TGTGCCAGCAGTGGGGGGGACAGCCTTAATGAAAAACTGTTTTTT
CASSGGDSLNEKLFF
>.|TRBJ2-7|TRBV6-5|.
TGTGCCAGCAGTTACCTTCCAGCCTACGAGCAGTACTTC
CASSYLPAYEQYF
>.|TRBJ1-4|TRBV5-1|once
TGCGCCAGCAGCTTGGCCCCTAATGAAAAACTGTTTTTT
CASSLAPNEKLFF
>TRBD1|TRBJ1-5|TRBV19|.
TGTGCCAGTAGTACAGGAGTATTGCGACAGGGCGGTCAGCCCCAGCATTTT
CASSTGVLRQGGQPQHF
>.|TRBJ1-1|TRBV30|.
TGTGCCTGGAGTGTAACCGCTAGCAGGGCTTTCTTT
CAWSVTASRAFF
>TRBD1|TRBJ1-6|TRBV7-9|once
TGTGCCAGCAGCGGACAGGGAGATAATTCACCCCTCCACTTT
CASSGQGDNSPLHF
>TRBD2|TRBJ2-2|TRBV7-9|.
TGTGCCAGCAGCTTAGACGGGGGGAGGCTGTTTTTT
CASSLDGGRLFF
>TRBD2|TRBJ2-1|TRBV2|few
TGTGCCAGCAGTGCCAGACTAGCGGGGACCCCTTTGGAGCAGTTCTTC
CASSARLAGTPLEQFF
>.|TRBJ2-3|TRBV30|.
TGTGCCTGGAGTGTTGATCTGACGCAGTATTTT
CAWSVDLTQYF
>.|TRBJ1-3|TRBV7-8|.
TGTGCCAGCAGCCCATATGCCGGGACTGCTGGAAACACCATATATTTT
CASSPYAGTAGNTIYF
>.|TRBJ1-2|TRBV5-5|.
TGTGCCAGCAGCTTAACTGGGGAATTAAGCTATGGCTACACCTTC
CASSLTGELSYGYTF
>TRBD1|TRBJ1-1|TRBV10-3|once
TGTGCCATCAGTGAGTCGGAGGACAGGGCAAACACTGAAGCTTTCTTT
CAISESEDRANTEAFF
>.|TRBJ2-2|TRBV9|.
TGTGCCAGCAGCGTAGAATGGGGGCGTAAGCTGTTTTTT
CASSVEWGRKLFF
>TRBD1|TRBJ2-6|TRBV28|once
TGTGCCAGCAGTGCCCCCGGGACAGGGTACAACGTCCTGACTTTC
CASSAPGTGYNVLTF
>.|TRBJ1-5|TRBV15|few
TGTGCCATCGAACGAACCTATAGCAATCAGCCCCAGCATTTT
CAIERTYSNQPQHF
>TRBD1|TRBJ2-2|TRBV10-3|.
TGTGCCATCAGTGGGGACAGGGAGTTTGCCGGGGAGCTGTTTTTT
CAISGDREFAGELFF
>.|TRBJ2-5|TRBV6-6|.
TGTGCCAGCAGCGGACAGTTCCAAGAGACCCAGTACTTC
CASSGQFQETQYF
>.|TRBJ2-7|TRBV7-9|.
TGTGCCAGCAGCTTATTCAGGGGAGACGAGCAGTACTTC
CASSLFRGDEQYF
>.|TRBJ1-2|TRBV15|.
TGTGCCACCAGCAGAGATCAGGCCGATAACTATGGCTACACCTTC
CATSRDQADNYGYTF
>TRBD1|TRBJ1-2|TRBV19|.
TGTGCCAGTAGTATTTCCACCGGGACAGGGACCTATGGCTACACCTTC
CASSISTGTGTYGYTF
>TRBD2|TRBJ2-1|TRBV30|few
TGTGCCTGGAGTCGTCTAGCGGGGATCAATGAGCAGTTCTTC
CAWSRLAGINEQFF
>TRBD1|TRBJ2-1|TRBV4-1|.
TGCGCCAGCAGCCAAGAGTGGGGGACAGTTAACAATGAGCAGTTCTTC
CASSQEWGTVNNEQFF
>TRBD2|TRBJ2-1|TRBV10-3|.
TGTGCCATCAGTGACAAAGGACTAGCGGGGGGGTATAATGAGCAGTTCTTC
CAISDKGLAGGYNEQFF
>.|TRBJ2-3|TRBV29-1|.
TGCAGCGTTGAATATGTGGGGGATACGCAGTATTTT
CSVEYVGDTQYF
>TRBD1|TRBJ1-1|TRBV6-1|.
TGTGCCAGCAGTGAGACAGGGGCAGGCACTGAAGCTTTCTTT
CASSETGAGTEAFF
>TRBD1|TRBJ1-6|TRBV18|once
TGTGCCAGCTCACGACTTGGACAGGTGGTAAATTCACCCCTCCACTTT
CASSRLGQVVNSPLHF
>TRBD2|TRBJ2-1|TRBV2|once
TGTGCCAGCACCGCGGGGGACTCCTACAATGAGCAGTTCTTC
CASTAGDSYNEQFF
>TRBD2|TRBJ2-3|TRBV10-2|.
TGCGCCACGGGACTACGCACAGATACGCAATATTTT
CATGLRTDTQYF
>.|TRBJ1-5|TRBV6-1|.
TGTGCCAGCGAGGAGGGGAGCAATCAGCCCCAGCATTTT
CASEEGSNQPQHF
>TRBD1|TRBJ2-1|TRBV4-2|.
TGTGCCAGCAGCCAAAGGGACAGGGGGCAGAGTGAGCAGTTCTTC
CASSQRDRGQSEQFF
>.|TRBJ2-2|TRBV28|few
TGTGCCAGCAGTTTACATACCTCACCAGGGGAGCTGTTTTTT
CASSLHTSPGELFF
>.|TRBJ2-2|TRBV7-3|.
TGTGCCAGCAGCTTAACAGGGTGGGGCACCGGGGAGCTGTTTTTT
CASSLTGWGTGELFF
>.|TRBJ2-5|TRBV12-5|.
TGTGCTAGTGGTTTGGGGACCCACAAAGAGACCCAGTACTTC
CASGLGTHKETQYF
>.|TRBJ2-1|TRBV5-1|.
TGCGCCAGCAGCCGGAGCTCCTACAATGAGCAGTTCTTC
CASSRSSYNEQFF
>.|TRBJ2-3|TRBV5-1|.
TGCGCCAGCAGGGCAGGGCCTAGCACAGATACGCAGTATTTT
CASRAGPSTDTQYF
>.|TRBJ2-3|TRBV27|.
TGTGCCAGCAGTTTACTTAACGCGGGACGCGACACAGATACGCAGTATTTT
CASSLLNAGRDTDTQYF
>.|TRBJ2-2|TRBV11-2|once
TGTGCCAGCAGCTTAGATCTGTTCGGAGGGGGCGGGGAGCTGTTTTTT
CASSLDLFGGGGELFF
>.|TRBJ1-6|TRBV18|few
TGTGCCAGCTCACCATCAGGTGTCAGCTCCTATAATTCACCCCTCCACTTT
CASSPSGVSSYNSPLHF
>.|TRBJ2-5|TRBV19|.
TGTGCCAGTAGGAGGGTAGGGGAGACCCAGTACTTC
CASRRVGETQYF
>.|TRBJ2-3|TRBV19|.
TGTGCCAGTAGTAAAGGACAGACTTCCACAGATACGCAGTATTTT
CASSKGQTSTDTQYF
>.|TRBJ1-5|TRBV28|.
TGTGCCAGCAGGCCCCCCGGGGGAAGTCAGCCCCAGCATTTT
CASRPPGGSQPQHF
>TRBD2|TRBJ2-3|TRBV27|.
TGTGCCAGCAGCCCGATAGCGGGGTTTACAGATACGCAGTATTTT
CASSPIAGFTDTQYF
>TRBD2|TRBJ2-3|TRBV7-2|.
TGTGCCAGCGTTCAAACTAGCGGGGGCTTTGGGAGCACAGATACGCAGTATTTT
CASVQTSGGFGSTDTQYF
>.|TRBJ2-2|TRBV10-1|few
TGCGCCAGCAGTGAGTTGCAGACGACCGGGGAGCTGTTTTTT
CASSELQTTGELFF